Listed below are T cell receptor beta chains from one sample, sequenced in a study of T cell repertoires in cytomegalovirus infection. From the reads, TCRdb called clonotypes with MiXCR, one entry per CDR3 protein. The table lists 310,000 or so distinct CDR3 sequences, 8% to 10% of them singletons. Sequencing was carried out using PBMCs. These receptors all come from a human donor in good health (CMV status not recorded). Some clones in this sample may be carry-over from other donors' samples. Each CDR3 is given with its conserved first and last residue. Fields, in order: D gene, J gene, V gene, clone size, CDR3 protein, CDR3 DNA. D genes are given only for firm matches. Size values are once, few and many counts, or a class for expanded clones, and some rows have none.

D: NA; J: TRBJ2-1; V: TRBV12-5; size: NA; CDR3: CASGLVSVIGAVPYNEQFF; DNA: TGTGCTAGTGGTTTGGTATCGGTAATAGGGGCCGTCCCCTACAATGAGCAGTTCTTC
D: NA; J: TRBJ2-3; V: TRBV20-1; size: many; CDR3: CSLERADTQYF; DNA: TGCAGTTTAGAGAGGGCAGATACGCAGTATTTT
D: NA; J: TRBJ1-1; V: TRBV7-2; size: many; CDR3: CASSLRRGGTEAFF; DNA: TGTGCCAGCAGCTTAAGGAGGGGTGGCACTGAAGCTTTCTTT
D: TRBD1; J: TRBJ1-4; V: TRBV20-1; size: many; CDR3: CSARDPDRGRPLNEKLFF; DNA: TGCAGTGCTAGAGATCCGGACAGGGGAAGGCCCCTTAATGAAAAACTGTTTTTT
D: TRBD1; J: TRBJ1-2; V: TRBV7-6; size: NA; CDR3: CASSLSRTGWNYGYTF; DNA: TGTGCCAGCAGCTTATCCCGGACAGGGTGGAACTATGGCTACACCTTC
D: TRBD2; J: TRBJ2-5; V: TRBV7-2; size: many; CDR3: CASSFSGGKQETQYF; DNA: TGTGCCAGCAGCTTTAGCGGGGGGAAACAAGAGACCCAGTACTTC
D: TRBD1; J: TRBJ2-2; V: TRBV20-1; size: many; CDR3: CSARTGGGTGELFF; DNA: TGCAGTGCCAGGACAGGGGGCGGCACCGGGGAGCTGTTTTTT
D: NA; J: TRBJ1-4; V: TRBV6-6; size: many; CDR3: CASTRPTNEKLFF; DNA: TGTGCCAGCACGCGTCCAACTAATGAAAAACTGTTTTTT
D: NA; J: TRBJ1-6; V: TRBV7-9; size: NA; CDR3: CASSSNRDSPLHF; DNA: TGTGCCAGCAGCTCAAACAGGGATTCACCCCTCCACTTT
D: TRBD1; J: TRBJ1-2; V: TRBV6-5; size: few; CDR3: CASSRDRGKNYGYTF; DNA: TGTGCCAGCAGCCGGGACAGGGGGAAAAACTATGGCTACACCTTC
D: NA; J: TRBJ2-6; V: TRBV7-2; size: many; CDR3: CATTGANVLTF; DNA: TGTGCCACTACTGGGGCCAACGTCCTGACTTTC
D: TRBD2; J: TRBJ2-1; V: TRBV12-3/TRBV12-4; size: few; CDR3: CASSFGTTISYNEQFF; DNA: TGTGCCAGCAGTTTTGGGACTACCATCTCCTACAATGAGCAGTTCTTC
D: NA; J: TRBJ1-1; V: TRBV27; size: many; CDR3: CASSERGLGGTEAFF; DNA: TGTGCCAGCAGTGAACGCGGCCTCGGGGGCACTGAAGCTTTCTTT
D: NA; J: TRBJ1-1; V: TRBV29-1; size: NA; CDR3: CSALDGYTEAFF; DNA: TGCAGCGCCTTGGACGGGTACACTGAAGCTTTCTTT
D: TRBD2; J: TRBJ2-2; V: TRBV7-6; size: many; CDR3: CASRVGLARGLANTGELFF; DNA: TGTGCCAGCAGGGTTGGCCTGGCAAGGGGACTAGCGAACACCGGGGAGCTGTTTTTT
D: NA; J: TRBJ1-5; V: TRBV29-1; size: NA; CDR3: CSVGNHNQPQHF; DNA: TGCAGCGTTGGGAATCACAATCAGCCCCAGCATTTT
D: NA; J: TRBJ1-1; V: TRBV20-1; size: NA; CDR3: CSARRRAVEAFF; DNA: TGCAGTGCTAGGAGGCGGGCCGTTGAAGCTTTCTTT
D: NA; J: TRBJ2-2; V: TRBV28; size: many; CDR3: CASRNFNTGELFF; DNA: TGTGCCAGCAGGAACTTTAACACCGGGGAGCTGTTTTTT
D: TRBD2; J: TRBJ2-5; V: TRBV4-3; size: many; CDR3: CASSQEGLAGETQYF; DNA: TGCGCCAGCAGCCAAGAGGGACTAGCGGGGGAGACCCAGTACTTC
D: NA; J: TRBJ1-2; V: TRBV7-2; size: many; CDR3: CASSSVQGRGYTF; DNA: TGTGCCAGCAGCTCCGTCCAGGGTAGAGGCTACACCTTC
D: NA; J: TRBJ2-3; V: TRBV20-1; size: NA; CDR3: CSARGTLIQGADTQYF; DNA: TGCAGTGCTAGAGGGACGCTGATCCAAGGCGCAGATACGCAGTATTTT
D: NA; J: TRBJ1-6; V: TRBV6-1; size: many; CDR3: CASSEEYQGRAPLHF; DNA: TGTGCCAGCAGTGAAGAGTACCAGGGGCGGGCACCCCTCCACTTT
D: NA; J: TRBJ2-2; V: TRBV28; size: few; CDR3: CASSPSGRVIANTGELFF; DNA: TGTGCCAGCAGTCCAAGTGGTCGGGTTATTGCGAACACCGGGGAGCTGTTTTTT
D: NA; J: TRBJ1-6; V: TRBV6-4; size: many; CDR3: CASSEIVSASPLHF; DNA: TGTGCCAGCAGCGAAATCGTGAGTGCATCACCCCTCCACTTT
D: TRBD2; J: TRBJ2-3; V: TRBV2; size: few; CDR3: CASSSGLAGLNTQYF; DNA: TGTGCCAGCAGCTCCGGACTAGCGGGGCTAAATACGCAGTATTTT
D: TRBD2; J: TRBJ2-3; V: TRBV3-1; size: few; CDR3: CASSQEAGPGLAGVRYF; DNA: TGTGCCAGCAGCCAAGAAGCGGGTCCTGGACTAGCGGGGGTTCGGTATTTT
D: NA; J: TRBJ2-1; V: TRBV15; size: NA; CDR3: CATSRDRTLGYNEQFF; DNA: TGTGCCACCAGCAGAGATAGGACGTTGGGTTACAATGAGCAGTTCTTC
D: TRBD2; J: TRBJ2-5; V: TRBV5-4; size: NA; CDR3: CASRAGTSGGAGQETQYF; DNA: TGTGCCAGCAGGGCCGGGACTAGCGGGGGGGCCGGTCAAGAGACCCAGTACTTC
D: NA; J: TRBJ1-6; V: TRBV2; size: many; CDR3: CASKAGPNSPLHF; DNA: TGTGCCAGCAAGGCAGGGCCGAATTCACCCCTCCACTTT
D: NA; J: TRBJ1-6; V: TRBV7-2; size: many; CDR3: CASSLASPLHF; DNA: TGTGCCAGCAGCTTAGCCTCACCCCTCCACTTT
D: NA; J: TRBJ2-1; V: TRBV11-3; size: many; CDR3: CASSLAGTYSYNEQFF; DNA: TGTGCCAGCAGCTTAGCGGGGACTTACTCCTACAATGAGCAGTTCTTC
D: NA; J: TRBJ2-6; V: TRBV28; size: many; CDR3: CASIAASGANVLTF; DNA: TGTGCCAGCATAGCAGCCTCTGGGGCCAACGTCCTGACTTTC
D: NA; J: TRBJ2-3; V: TRBV6-2/TRBV6-3; size: many; CDR3: CASSLGRTLGRRTDTQYF; DNA: TGTGCCAGCAGTTTGGGTCGAACTCTAGGAAGAAGGACAGATACGCAGTATTTT
D: TRBD1; J: TRBJ1-4; V: TRBV12-3/TRBV12-4; size: few; CDR3: CASTLRTGVRPNEKLFF; DNA: TGTGCCAGCACCCTTAGGACAGGGGTTCGGCCTAATGAAAAACTGTTTTTT
D: NA; J: TRBJ1-1; V: TRBV29-1; size: few; CDR3: CSAGRENTEAFF; DNA: TGCAGCGCAGGACGGGAGAACACTGAAGCTTTCTTT
D: NA; J: TRBJ2-2; V: TRBV5-6; size: many; CDR3: CASSLGSIRTGELFF; DNA: TGTGCCAGCAGCTTGGGATCAATTCGGACCGGGGAGCTGTTTTTT
D: NA; J: TRBJ1-2; V: TRBV7-9; size: many; CDR3: CASSLVTGSYGYTF; DNA: TGTGCCAGCAGCTTAGTAACGGGATCCTATGGCTACACCTTC
D: NA; J: TRBJ2-5; V: TRBV7-9; size: many; CDR3: CASSFSQETQYF; DNA: TGTGCCAGCAGCTTCTCCCAAGAGACCCAGTACTTC
D: NA; J: TRBJ1-2; V: TRBV20-1; size: few; CDR3: CSALTAIPYGYTF; DNA: TGCAGTGCTTTGACAGCGATACCTTATGGCTACACCTTC
D: TRBD1; J: TRBJ2-5; V: TRBV11-2; size: NA; CDR3: CASSRGTGQSPRYF; DNA: TGTGCCAGCAGCCGAGGGACAGGGCAATCCCCTAGGTACTTC
D: TRBD2; J: TRBJ2-2; V: TRBV7-6; size: many; CDR3: CASSPGLAGAGELFF; DNA: TGTGCCAGCAGCCCGGGACTAGCGGGGGCCGGGGAGCTGTTTTTT
D: NA; J: TRBJ2-6; V: TRBV5-1; size: few; CDR3: CASSLEGSSSGANVLTF; DNA: TGCGCCAGCAGCTTGGAAGGCAGCTCCTCTGGGGCCAACGTCCTGACTTTC
D: NA; J: TRBJ2-5; V: TRBV12-3/TRBV12-4; size: many; CDR3: CASSDGRTQYF; DNA: TGTGCCAGCAGTGACGGGAGGACCCAGTACTTC
D: TRBD1; J: TRBJ1-5; V: TRBV12-3/TRBV12-4; size: NA; CDR3: CASTVTGDDNQPQHF; DNA: TGTGCCAGCACCGTAACAGGGGACGACAATCAGCCCCAGCATTTT
D: TRBD1; J: TRBJ2-5; V: TRBV29-1; size: many; CDR3: CSAPAGGSGETQYF; DNA: TGCAGCGCACCCGCAGGGGGATCTGGAGAGACCCAGTACTTC
D: NA; J: TRBJ1-1; V: TRBV6-5; size: many; CDR3: CASSGRNTEAFF; DNA: TGTGCCAGCAGTGGCCGAAACACTGAAGCTTTCTTT
D: NA; J: TRBJ2-1; V: TRBV12-3/TRBV12-4; size: few; CDR3: CASSSTQGGAESNEQFF; DNA: TGTGCCAGCAGTTCCACCCAGGGGGGGGCCGAGTCCAATGAGCAGTTCTTC
D: NA; J: TRBJ1-1; V: TRBV9; size: NA; CDR3: CASSVDLGVSWDTEAFF; DNA: TGTGCCAGCAGCGTAGATCTAGGGGTATCTTGGGACACTGAAGCTTTCTTT
D: NA; J: TRBJ1-2; V: TRBV7-8; size: many; CDR3: CASSPGGWAGNNYGYTF; DNA: TGTGCCAGCAGCCCCGGGGGTTGGGCAGGGAATAACTATGGCTACACCTTC
D: TRBD1; J: TRBJ2-2; V: TRBV20-1; size: few; CDR3: CSAPGTGHRGTGELFF; DNA: TGCAGTGCTCCCGGGACAGGTCATCGAGGGACCGGGGAGCTGTTTTTT
D: TRBD2; J: TRBJ2-5; V: TRBV20-1; size: many; CDR3: CSASKRGIQETQYF; DNA: TGCAGTGCTAGTAAGCGGGGGATACAAGAGACCCAGTACTTC
D: NA; J: TRBJ2-2; V: TRBV29-1; size: NA; CDR3: CSAKQRGSGELFF; DNA: TGCAGCGCCAAGCAGAGGGGGAGCGGGGAGCTGTTTTTT